The entry that follows covers one T cell receptor (beta chain) sequence. The antigen remains unidentified. The data stem from a study of T cell responses to AZD1222 COVID-19 vaccine. Study results and limitations: Seropositive AZD1222 recipients at baseline numbered only six or seven.

Method: immunoSEQ multiplex PCR; TCRdb's copy keeps in-frame clones and lacks some. Found here are around 160,000 clones, around 90% of them singletons; the top ten hold about 3.8%. This sample comprised peripheral blood, obtained 28 days after the second AZD1222 dose. The clonotype originates from an adult who received the AZD1222 COVID-19 vaccine.

The CDR3, as DNA: TGTGCCAGCAGCCAATTAGGGGGGTCCGCCTACGAGCAGTACTTC. As protein: CASSQLGGSAYEQYF. V is TRBV3-1 (or the pseudogene TRBV3-2) and J is TRBJ2-7; D is tentatively TRBD1 or TRBD2 (6 bases each). The CDR3 is 15 residues long. Per germline, CDR1 LGHDT and CDR2 YNNKEL (reference sequence). Trimming pared 2 bases from V and 2 bases from J, leaving 13 bases between.